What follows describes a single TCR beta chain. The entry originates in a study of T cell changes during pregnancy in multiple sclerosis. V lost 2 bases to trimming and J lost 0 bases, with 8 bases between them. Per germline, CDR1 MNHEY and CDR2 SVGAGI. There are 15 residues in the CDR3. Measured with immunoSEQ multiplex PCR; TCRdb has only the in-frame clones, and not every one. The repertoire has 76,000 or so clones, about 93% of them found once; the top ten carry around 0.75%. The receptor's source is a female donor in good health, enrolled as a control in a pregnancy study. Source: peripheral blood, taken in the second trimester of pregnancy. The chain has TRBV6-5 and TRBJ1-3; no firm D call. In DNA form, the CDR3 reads TGTGCCAGCAGTTACGCGGAGAGCTCTGGAAACACCATATATTTT. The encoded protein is CASSYAESSGNTIYF.